Below are 5 T cell receptor beta chains sequenced from a single sample in a study of T cells in Graves' hyperthyroidism and ophthalmopathy. There were TCR beta CDR3 regions amplified from RNA transcripts. The study used the HTBI primer set for a first-round RT-PCR of the TCR CDR3. TCRdb re-called the multiplex PCR reads through MiXCR, storing one row per CDR3 protein. Among more than 300,000 distinct CDR3 sequences listed, roughly 15% were seen once. The sequencing input was blood. These TCRs come from a woman aged 25 to 39 with Graves' ophthalmopathy.

About this clonotype: Because it lacks the conserved phenylalanine or tryptophan at the end, this CDR3 is likely a read error. The chain combines TRBV7-9 with TRBJ1-1; a weak D match, TRBD1 (5 bases). Trimming removed 5 bases at V and 1 base at J, with 14 bases between. CDR3 size: 15 residues. Germline-derived CDR1 and CDR2 are SEHNR and FQNEAQ (reference sequence). The CDR3 sequence is CASSPPGAENTEAFL. The CDR3 nucleotides are TGTGCCAGCAGCCCACCCGGGGCTGAGAACACTGAAGCTTTCCTT.

This clonotype was counted ten times or more. The chain joins TRBV7-9 to TRBJ2-7, with 8 positions matching TRBD1. CDR3 length: 16 residues. V gave up 0 bases and J gave up 3 bases; unmatched junction bases: 7. Germline V lookup: CDR1 SEHNR, CDR2 FQNEAQ (reference sequence). CDR3 nucleotides: TGTGCCAGCAGCTTAGCTCTCGGACAGGGTGGCTACGAGCAGTACTTC. Translated: CASSLALGQGGYEQYF.

This clonotype was counted many times. This chain joins TRBV15 and TRBJ1-1; D might be TRBD1 (6 bases). Per the germline V gene, CDR1 is LNHNV and CDR2 is YYDKDF (reference sequence). The CDR3 has 17 amino acids. V was shortened by 8 bases and J by 4 bases, with 26 bases between the two germline ends. CDR3 bases: TGTGCCACCCTCGACCCCGGGGGGGAGGGGGGGTCCACTGAAGCTTTCTTT. It yields the protein CATLDPGGEGGSTEAFF.

This clonotype was recorded many times. The chain links TRBV24-1 to TRBJ1-1, with a tentative D call TRBD1 (6 bases). Germline V gene lookup returns CDR1 KGHDR and CDR2 SFDVKD. Deletions cut 9 bases from V and 1 base from J, with 17 bases between. The CDR3 extends over 15 amino acids. Written as DNA, the CDR3 is TGTGCCACCTCCGTATATGGGGGCCCGAACACTGAAGCTTTCTTT. Its translation is CATSVYGGPNTEAFF.

This clonotype was detected ten times or more. The V call is TRBV20-1, the J call TRBJ1-5, with 8 bases identical to TRBD1. CDR1 and CDR2 from the germline V gene are DFQATT and SNEGSKA (reference sequence). The junction had 8 bases not matched to a gene; V was cut back by 0 bases and J by 7 bases. The CDR3 sequence is 15 residues long. CDR3 protein: CSARDFAGGGQPQHF. CDR3 nucleotide sequence: TGCAGTGCTAGAGATTTTGCAGGGGGCGGGCAGCCCCAGCATTTT.